This T cell receptor (beta chain) was retrieved from a study of T cells after yellow fever vaccination (dated by TCRdb to about 2019). For the wider study: The SMART-Seq v4 Ultra Low Input RNA kit was used to prepare libraries from fractions with low cell numbers. Bulk TCR alpha and beta repertoires were sequenced longitudinally to track T-cell clones before and after primary and booster YFV17D yellow fever vaccination. Two healthy male donors made up the cohort, one aged 18 to 29 years and the other aged 30 to 39 years. Blood was drawn at multiple timepoints before and after primary and secondary immunization, with bulk PBMC replicates and cell subsets isolated. Overall results and qualifications from the work: Only a couple of donors were included in the study, so the extent to which the findings can be generalized is limited. A small fraction of clonotypes appeared in both the CD4 and CD8 compartments, likely as a result of convergent recombination. Most clones expanded after primary vaccination (approximately 96% of CD4 and over 80% of CD8) were re-detected after the booster, suggesting that broad memory maintenance occurred. FACS-sorted repertoires could contain abundant contaminating clonotypes from the bulk population, so computational filtering was required. Compared with the primary T-cell response, the secondary T-cell response was weaker but faster, peaking on day 5 rather than day 15.

The treatment or condition label corresponds to: live attenuated yellow fever vaccine strain. A standard Ficoll-Paque protocol was used to isolate PBMCs from peripheral blood. Dynabeads CD4 and CD8 positive selection kits were used to isolate the CD4 and CD8 T-cell fractions. RNA was extracted with TriZol from bulk PBMCs, CD4 and CD8 fractions, and dextramer-positive and dextramer-negative fractions. Data came from an Illumina NovaSeq 6000. Synthesis of TCR cDNA relied on 5'RACE template switching, a step that introduced a universal primer site along with unique molecular identifiers. cDNA synthesis was primed from both the TCR alpha and TCR beta constant segments. Two PCR steps were used to amplify libraries, with sample barcodes and sequencing adapters being added in the second step. Sequencing of the libraries was done on either Illumina HiSeq 2500 (2x100 bp) or NovaSeq (2x150 bp). The published analysis was carried out like this. MIGEC was used to demultiplex reads and collapse the reads into UMI consensus sequences, and MiXCR was used for V(D)J alignment. Vaccine-responding clonotypes were identified with edgeR using replicate PBMC samples, with FDR below 0.01 and a log2 fold change above 5 up to day 15 being required. Each bulk clonotype received a CD4 or CD8 identity based on whether the sequenced CD4 or CD8 repertoire contained that clonotype at higher abundance. TCRdb's own reprocessing of the public reads used fastp at Q25 and MiXCR and kept productive beta chains. A single entry per CDR3 protein holds the most common genes and DNA from its merged rows. For this entry, the V and J calls and clone size follow TCRdb and not the study's own pipeline. Within this sample are some 160,000 distinct CDR3 sequences, with roughly a tenth of them counted one time only. 35% to 40% of the sample is held by the ten biggest clonotypes.

Comments on this clonotype: Its antigen is unknown. One base away there is no much larger clone; base qualities are not given.

This receptor was taken from a man younger than 35 who received the YFV17D yellow fever vaccine. The material was CD8+ T cells sorted from PBMCs, obtained 45 days after the yellow fever booster vaccination.

The CDR3 sequence is CASSERRTLSQGETQYF. The DNA is TGTGCCAGCAGCGAACGTAGGACACTTTCACAGGGGGAGACCCAGTACTTC. The chain employs TRBV7-9 and TRBJ2-5; TRBD1 aligns with 7 central bases. Clipping removes 5 bases from V and 5 bases from J, with 17 as the unmatched junction base count. The CDR3 runs 17 residues from the cysteine to the phenylalanine. Left in the record is the CDR3 DNA by itself, 51 bases read in frame from the first base. CDR1 and CDR2, per the germline V gene (reference sequence), are SEHNR and FQNEAQ.